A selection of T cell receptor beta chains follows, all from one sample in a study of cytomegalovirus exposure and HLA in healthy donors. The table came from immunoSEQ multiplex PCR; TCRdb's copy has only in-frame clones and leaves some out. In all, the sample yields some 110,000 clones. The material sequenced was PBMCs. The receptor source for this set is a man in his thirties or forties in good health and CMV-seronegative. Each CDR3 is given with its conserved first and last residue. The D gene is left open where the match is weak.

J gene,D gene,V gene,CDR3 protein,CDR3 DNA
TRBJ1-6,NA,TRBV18,CASSRDNSPLHF,TGTGCCAGCTCCAGGGATAATTCACCCCTCCACTTT
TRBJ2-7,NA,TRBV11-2,CASSLSDSLEQYF,TGTGCCAGCAGCTTATCAGACAGCCTCGAGCAGTACTTC
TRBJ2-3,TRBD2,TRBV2,CARVAGAKGTDTQYF,TGTGCCAGGGTAGCGGGGGCAAAGGGTACAGATACGCAGTATTTT
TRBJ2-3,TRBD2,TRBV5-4,CASSLGGGRDTDTQYF,TGTGCCAGCAGCTTGGGGGGCGGGAGGGACACAGATACGCAGTATTTT
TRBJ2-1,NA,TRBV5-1,CASSLDGGLYNEQFF,TGCGCCAGCAGCTTAGACGGGGGACTCTACAATGAGCAGTTCTTC
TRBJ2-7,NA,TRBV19,CASSTPSAGTYEQYF,TGTGCCAGTAGTACACCGTCGGCAGGAACCTACGAGCAGTACTTC
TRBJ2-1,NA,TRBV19,CASSDTFNEQFF,TGTGCCAGTAGTGACACTTTCAATGAGCAGTTCTTC
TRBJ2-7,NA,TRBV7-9,CASSSSPVYEQYF,TGTGCCAGCAGCTCCTCCCCCGTCTACGAGCAGTACTTC
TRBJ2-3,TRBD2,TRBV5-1,CASSRLAGAADTQYF,TGCGCCAGCAGCCGTCTAGCGGGGGCCGCAGATACGCAGTATTTT
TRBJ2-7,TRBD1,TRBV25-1,CASSDGQAYEQYF,TGTGCCAGCAGTGACGGACAGGCCTACGAGCAGTACTTC
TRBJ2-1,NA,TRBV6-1,CASSEMGSSYNEQFF,TGTGCCAGCAGTGAAATGGGGAGCTCCTACAATGAGCAGTTCTTC
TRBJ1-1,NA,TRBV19,CASWRGDTEAFF,TGTGCCAGCTGGAGGGGCGACACTGAAGCTTTCTTT
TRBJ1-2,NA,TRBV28,CASSLRTVGGYTF,TGTGCCAGCAGTTTAAGGACAGTGGGCGGCTACACCTTC
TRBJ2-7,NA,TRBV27,CASSLGDFHEQYF,TGTGCCAGCAGTCTAGGGGATTTCCACGAGCAGTACTTC
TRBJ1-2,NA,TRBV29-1,CSVEKGNGYTF,TGCAGCGTTGAGAAGGGGAATGGCTACACCTTC
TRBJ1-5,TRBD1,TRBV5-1,CASSLQGGNQPQHF,TGCGCCAGCAGCTTACAGGGGGGCAATCAGCCCCAGCATTTT
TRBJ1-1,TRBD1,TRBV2,CASGGHTEAFF,TGTGCCTCAGGGGGGCACACTGAAGCTTTCTTT
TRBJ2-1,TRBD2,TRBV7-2,CASTEGLAGGLEQFF,TGTGCCAGCACCGAGGGACTAGCGGGGGGGCTTGAGCAGTTCTTC
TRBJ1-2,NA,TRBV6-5,CASSYSITSGEGYTF,TGTGCCAGCAGTTACTCGATAACCTCGGGAGAGGGCTACACCTTC
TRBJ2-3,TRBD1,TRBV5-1,CASKPGTGSTDTQYF,TGCGCCAGCAAACCCGGGACAGGGAGCACAGATACGCAGTATTTT
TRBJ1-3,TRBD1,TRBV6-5,CASSLDRGPGNTIYF,TGTGCCAGCAGTTTAGACAGGGGCCCCGGAAACACCATATATTTT
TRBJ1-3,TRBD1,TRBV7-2,CASKKAGGSGNTIYF,TGTGCCAGCAAGAAGGCAGGGGGCTCTGGAAACACCATATATTTT
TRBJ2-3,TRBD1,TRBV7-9,CASSFRNRGPDTQYF,TGTGCCAGCAGCTTCCGGAACAGGGGCCCAGATACGCAGTATTTT
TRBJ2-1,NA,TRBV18,CASSLELGHTRDEQFF,TGTGCCAGCTCACTAGAACTTGGGCATACGCGCGATGAGCAGTTCTTC